This TCR beta chain was recovered during a study of blood T cell repertoires in COVID-19 (dated by TCRdb to about 2020). Background on the whole study: Samples covering the acute and convalescent phases of COVID-19 were provided by collaborators in the United States, Italy and Spain. The prospective study material was composed of cDNA or gDNA derived from T cells, B-cell-depleted T cells, or PBMCs. The dataset comprised deeply sampled blood TCRbeta repertoires from subjects exposed to, actively infected with, or recovered from COVID-19. The repertoires were made available in a free public database intended to serve as a resource for research on the immune response to SARS-CoV-2. The samples were drawn from two sources: the first 160 participants of the ongoing ImmuneRACE study, and 950 to 1,500 subjects contributed by 6 global collaborators. Nearly every sample came with metadata listing a de-identified subject ID, COVID-19 status, age in years and sex. HLA class I and class II types, where available, came from metadata supplied by the sample provider rather than from assay-based typing.

The collaborating institutions used their own protocols to collect whole blood in K2EDTA tubes. For TCRbeta analysis, collaborators shipped samples as frozen whole blood, isolated PBMCs, or DNA extracted from either of those sample types. Study-level results and caveats: How much clinical and demographic metadata was included differed by source and by participant, and the metadata was provided uncurated.

Concerning this clone: Its cognate antigen has yet to be identified. Nothing much larger sits one base from this clone, and base qualities are not available.

The immunoSEQ Assay, a bias-controlled multiplex PCR, was used to amplify TCRbeta CDR3 regions from genomic DNA. The study's own analysis went as follows. Nucleated cell counts per sample were estimated from amplification of reference gene primers within the assay. To quantify the absolute abundance of each unique TCRbeta CDR3 rearrangement, sequence reads were collapsed and filtered. For each sample, productive Simpson clonality was calculated as the square root of Simpson's diversity index across productive rearrangements. TCRdb retrieved this table from immuneACCESS and kept in-frame rearrangements only. Not all clones are present; in checked studies, unresolved V genes account for under half, and no reason is known for the remainder. V, J and clone size were drawn from that table, and D and trimming were deduced from the DNA. For this sample the table gives 200,000 to 300,000 clones, of which under 90% were detected only once. The ten largest make up roughly 8.6% of the sample.

CDR1 and CDR2 (SGHNT, YYREEE) derive from the germline V gene (reference sequence). V is pruned by 0 bases and J by 0 bases, leaving 8 bases of the junction without a gene match. Reading from cysteine to phenylalanine, the CDR3 counts 19 amino acids. Here the CDR3 DNA is all that survives: 57 bases in frame from base 1. Input material: peripheral blood. The origin of this receptor is a human donor in a cohort sampled during active COVID-19. Rearrangement joined TRBV5-4 to TRBJ2-1; the central 11 bases match TRBD2. In nucleotides, the sequence is TGTGCCAGCAGCTTGGCCCATAGCGGGGGGGCAAGCTCCTACAATGAGCAGTTCTTC. This sequence encodes CASSLAHSGGASSYNEQFF.